One and the same sample provided the 16 T cell receptor beta chains below, sequenced in a study of T-cell reconstitution after alpha-beta-depleted transplantation in children. Researchers prepared the TCRbeta library using unique molecular identifiers, the study reports. TCRdb processed the PCR reads anew with MiXCR; each CDR3 protein has one entry. The sample holds 400,000 to 500,000 distinct CDR3 sequences; 11% are singletons and the top ten take 4.5% to 7%. Sequenced here: PBMCs from the stem cell graft donor, sampled from the stem cell graft. The receptor source for this set is a human donor who donated a stem cell graft to a child with acute myeloid leukemia.

The sample holds a few counts of this clonotype. This rearrangement joins TRBV5-4 to TRBJ2-1, with D perhaps assigned TRBD1 or TRBD2 (5 bases each). Trimming left V 0 bases short and J 9 bases short, with 16 bases between. The CDR3 contains 15 residues. Germline V gene sequence: CDR1 SGHNT, CDR2 YYREEE (reference sequence). This chain's CDR3 is CASSLGSGASGEQFF. As DNA, the CDR3 is TGTGCCAGCAGCTTGGGTTCCGGGGCCTCCGGTGAGCAGTTCTTC.

This clonotype was detected only a few times. The chain joins TRBV29-1 to TRBJ2-6; TRBD2 matches 8 bases. Unmatched junction bases numbered 15, after V lost 5 bases and J lost 3 bases. The germline V gene encodes CDR1 SQVTM and CDR2 ANQGSEA. This CDR3 contains 18 residues. The CDR3 spells CSVRSGPGGGSGANVLTF. For the CDR3, the DNA is TGCAGCGTTCGTTCGGGGCCCGGGGGGGGTAGTGGGGCCAACGTCCTGACTTTC.

J is TRBJ2-3 and V is TRBV7-9; 7 nucleotides agree with TRBD1. With 6 bases clipped from V and 0 bases from J, the junction kept 3 bases outside the gene matches. The CDR3 runs 14 residues. The V gene's germline CDR1 is SEHNR and CDR2 FQNEAQ (reference sequence). The CDR3 sequence is CASRGTVSTDTQYF. The CDR3 DNA is TGTGCCAGCAGGGGGACAGTTAGCACAGATACGCAGTATTTT.

This clonotype was seen a handful of times. The chain carries TRBV10-3 and TRBJ2-2; a weak D match, TRBD1 (5 bases). The CDR3 runs to 13 residues. Trimming pared 6 bases from V and 1 base from J, leaving 6 bases between. Germline V gives CDR1 ENHRY, CDR2 SYGVKD. The DNA for the CDR3 is TGTGCCATCAGCCAGGGGAACACCGGGGAGCTGTTTTTT. It codes for CAISQGNTGELFF.

This clonotype came up a few times. The chain is built from TRBV7-2 and TRBJ1-1; the D is unclear. Trimming left V 1 base short and J 3 bases short, with 15 bases between. The CDR3 runs 16 residues. From germline, CDR1 is SGHTA and CDR2 FQGNSA. CDR3: CASSLDHRRTDTEAFF. The CDR3 bases are TGTGCCAGCAGCTTAGACCACCGTAGGACGGACACTGAAGCTTTCTTT.

This clonotype was seen a handful of times. This rearrangement joins TRBV11-2 to TRBJ2-1; D uncertain. The CDR3 totals 11 residues. Trimming took 4 bases from V and 9 from J, leaving 7 bases between them. Per germline, CDR1 SGHAT and CDR2 FQNNGV. DNA of the CDR3: TGTGCCAGCAGCTCTTCGGTTGAGCAGTTCTTC. Residues: CASSSSVEQFF.

This clonotype appeared a single time. The V gene is TRBV11-1, the J gene TRBJ1-2; weak D call: TRBD1 (5 bases). The CDR3 runs to 17 residues. Trimming cost V 5 bases and J 0 bases, with 19 bases left between them. CDR1 and CDR2 (germline): SGHAT, FQDESV (reference sequence). CDR3 amino acids: CASSPREGRLTNYGYTF. The CDR3 DNA sequence: TGTGCCAGCAGCCCCCGGGAGGGGCGATTAACTAACTATGGCTACACCTTC.

A word on this clonotype: A read error is possible here, since a much larger clone lies one base away. The rearrangement links TRBV9 to TRBJ1-1; possible D gene TRBD1, 5 bases. Germline assignment: CDR1 SGDLS and CDR2 YYNGEE. CDR3 length: 14 amino acids. The CDR3 spells CASSLGLGVDESFF. In nucleotides, the CDR3 is TGTGCCAGCAGCCTTGGGCTGGGGGTAGATGAATCTTTCTTT.

There are a few counts of this clonotype. The rearrangement joins TRBV5-6 to TRBJ2-5, with D tentatively TRBD1 (5 bases). The CDR3 has 16 amino acids. Germline CDR1 reads SGHDT; CDR2 reads YYEEEE. Deletions cut 4 bases from V and 0 bases from J, with 16 bases between. In DNA form, the CDR3 reads TGTGCCAGCAGCCCATGGGGCGTTCAGTACCAAGAGACCCAGTACTTC. Protein sequence: CASSPWGVQYQETQYF.

This chain links TRBV7-9 with TRBJ2-3, with 10 bases matching TRBD2. Germline CDR1 SEHNR, CDR2 FQNEAQ (reference sequence). This CDR3 spans 17 amino acids. The V gene end was trimmed by 2 bases and the J gene end by 4 bases; junction bases not matched to a gene: 9. The CDR3 loop is CASSLFASGRRSDTQYF. The CDR3 coding sequence is TGTGCCAGCAGCTTATTCGCTAGCGGGAGACGATCAGATACGCAGTATTTT.

A few counts support this clonotype. This chain links TRBV3-1 with TRBJ1-2; D remains unclear. Germline assignment: CDR1 LGHDT and CDR2 YNNKEL (reference sequence). Trimming removed 0 bases from V and 4 bases from J, with 9 bases in between. The CDR3 contains 14 residues. The CDR3 reads CASSQDLGAYGYTF. The CDR3 bases are TGTGCCAGCAGCCAAGATCTAGGTGCCTATGGCTACACCTTC.

As to this clonotype: The junction departs from the called germline gene at one end, perhaps through a read error. The V call is TRBV7-8, the J call TRBJ1-5, with 7 bases that match TRBD1. There are 19 residues in the CDR3. CDR1 is SGHVS and CDR2 is FQNEAQ in the germline V gene. The CDR3 protein is CASTLSRGPQGVGGQPQHF. The CDR3 bases are TGTGCCAGCACCTTAAGTCGGGGCCCTCAGGGGGTCGGCGGTCAGCCCCAGCATTTT.

This clonotype was detected ten times or more. One end of the junction does not line up with germline, which may come from a read error. V usage is TRBV3-1 and J usage is TRBJ2-3; D gene unclear. Germline CDR1 LGHDT, CDR2 YNNKEL (reference sequence). The CDR3 runs 15 residues. The CDR3 DNA sequence: TGTGCCAGCAGTCAAGTCGTCGGGTACACAGATACGCAGTATTTT. It translates to CASSQVVGYTDTQYF.

This clonotype was seen repeatedly, ten times or more. The V call is TRBV20-1, the J call TRBJ2-7; 7 bases line up with TRBD1. Trimming at V came to 5 bases and at J to 0 bases, leaving 7 bases not matched to a gene. Germline CDR1 DFQATT, CDR2 SNEGSKA (reference sequence). This CDR3 contains 14 residues. CDR3 amino acids: CSAPQGQRSYEQYF. The CDR3 DNA reads as TGCAGTGCTCCGCAGGGACAGCGCTCCTACGAGCAGTACTTC.

This clonotype was observed a few times. The chain couples TRBV12-3 or TRBV12-4 to TRBJ1-5; D gene uncertain. V was pared by 1 base and J by 3 bases, with 7 bases between. The CDR3 is 14 amino acids. The CDR3: CASSLESDNQPQHF. The CDR3 DNA is TGTGCCAGCAGTTTAGAGTCAGACAATCAGCCCCAGCATTTT.

This clonotype was observed at least ten times. The genes are TRBV11-1 and TRBJ2-1; maybe TRBD2 (7 bases). Germline CDR1 and CDR2: SGHAT and FQDESV (reference sequence). Deletions cut 4 bases from V and 1 base from J, with 11 bases between. The CDR3 sequence is 15 residues long. CDR3 protein: CASSSGGSSYNEQFF. The DNA of the CDR3 is TGTGCCAGCAGCTCGGGGGGCTCTTCCTACAATGAGCAGTTCTTC.